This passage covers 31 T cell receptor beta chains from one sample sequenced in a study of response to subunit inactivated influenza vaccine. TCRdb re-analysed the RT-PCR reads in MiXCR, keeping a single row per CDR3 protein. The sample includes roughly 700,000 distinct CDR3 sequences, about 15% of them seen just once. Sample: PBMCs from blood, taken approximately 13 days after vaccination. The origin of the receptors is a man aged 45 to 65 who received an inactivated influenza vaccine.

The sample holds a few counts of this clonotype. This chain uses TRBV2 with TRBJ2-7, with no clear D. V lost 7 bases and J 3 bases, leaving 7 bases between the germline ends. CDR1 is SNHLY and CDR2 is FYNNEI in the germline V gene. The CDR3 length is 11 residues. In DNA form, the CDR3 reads TGTGCCAGCACAGGTCGCTACGAGCAGTACTTC. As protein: CASTGRYEQYF.

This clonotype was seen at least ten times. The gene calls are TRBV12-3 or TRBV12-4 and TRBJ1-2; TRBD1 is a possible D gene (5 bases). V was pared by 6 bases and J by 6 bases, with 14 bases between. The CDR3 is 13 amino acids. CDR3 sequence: CASSRRVGDGYTF. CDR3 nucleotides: TGTGCCAGCAGCCGAAGGGTGGGGGATGGCTACACCTTC.

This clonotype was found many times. Here the CDR3 DNA reads TGTGCCAGCAGTTTATTAGCGTCCGGACAAGAGACCCAGTACTTC. Amino acids: CASSLLASGQETQYF. The chain carries TRBV12-3 or TRBV12-4 and TRBJ2-5; D is perhaps TRBD2 (5 bases). Trimming left V 2 bases short and J 2 bases short, with 12 bases between. The CDR3 covers 15 residues.

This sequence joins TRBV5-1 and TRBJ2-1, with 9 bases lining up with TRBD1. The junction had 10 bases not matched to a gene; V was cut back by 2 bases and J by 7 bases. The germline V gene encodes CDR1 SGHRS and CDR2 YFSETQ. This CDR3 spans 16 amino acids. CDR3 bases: TGCGCCAGCAGCTTCCCCGGGACAGGGTTGGCGAATGAGCAGTTCTTC. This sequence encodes CASSFPGTGLANEQFF.

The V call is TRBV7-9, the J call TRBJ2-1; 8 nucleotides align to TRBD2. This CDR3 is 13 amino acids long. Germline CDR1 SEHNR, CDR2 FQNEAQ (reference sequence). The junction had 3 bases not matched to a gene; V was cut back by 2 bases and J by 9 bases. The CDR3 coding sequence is TGTGCCAGCAGCTTATACGGGGGGGGTGAGCAGTTCTTC. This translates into CASSLYGGGEQFF.

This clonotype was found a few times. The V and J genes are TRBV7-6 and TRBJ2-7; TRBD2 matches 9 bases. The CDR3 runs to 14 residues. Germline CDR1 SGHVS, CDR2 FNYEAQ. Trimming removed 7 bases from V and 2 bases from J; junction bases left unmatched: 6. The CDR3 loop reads CASTPLAGPYEQYF. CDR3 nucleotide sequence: TGTGCCAGCACCCCTCTAGCGGGGCCCTACGAGCAGTACTTC.

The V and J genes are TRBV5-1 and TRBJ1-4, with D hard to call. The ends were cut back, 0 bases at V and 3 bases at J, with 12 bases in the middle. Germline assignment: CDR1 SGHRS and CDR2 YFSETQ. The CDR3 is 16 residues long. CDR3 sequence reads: CASSLEGIGPNEKLFF. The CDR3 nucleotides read TGCGCCAGCAGCTTGGAAGGGATTGGGCCTAATGAAAAACTGTTTTTT.

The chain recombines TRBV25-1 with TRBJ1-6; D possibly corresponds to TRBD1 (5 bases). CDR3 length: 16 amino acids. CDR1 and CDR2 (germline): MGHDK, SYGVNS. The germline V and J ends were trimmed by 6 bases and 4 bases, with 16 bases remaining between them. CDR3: CASRQAGRWYNSPLHF. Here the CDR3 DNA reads TGTGCCAGCAGGCAAGCAGGGAGATGGTATAATTCACCCCTCCACTTT.

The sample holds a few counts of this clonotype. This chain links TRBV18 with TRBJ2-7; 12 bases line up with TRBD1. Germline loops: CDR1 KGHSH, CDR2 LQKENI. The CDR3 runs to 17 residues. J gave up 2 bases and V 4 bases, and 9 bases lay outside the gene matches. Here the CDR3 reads CASSRLPGQGAAYEQYF. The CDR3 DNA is TGTGCCAGCTCACGATTACCGGGACAGGGGGCTGCCTACGAGCAGTACTTC.

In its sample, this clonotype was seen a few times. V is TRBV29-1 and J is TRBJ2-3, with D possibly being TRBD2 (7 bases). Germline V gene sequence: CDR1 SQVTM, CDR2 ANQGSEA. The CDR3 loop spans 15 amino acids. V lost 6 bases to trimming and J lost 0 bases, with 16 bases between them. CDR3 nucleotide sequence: TGCAGCGTCGTGGGGGGGACACAGAGCACAGATACGCAGTATTTT. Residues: CSVVGGTQSTDTQYF.

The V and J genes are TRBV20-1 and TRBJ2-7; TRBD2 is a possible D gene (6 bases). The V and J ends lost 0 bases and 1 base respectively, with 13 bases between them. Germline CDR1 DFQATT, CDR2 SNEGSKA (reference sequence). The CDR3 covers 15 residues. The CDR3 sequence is CSARDLSGGSYEQYF. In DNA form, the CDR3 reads TGCAGTGCTAGAGATCTCTCCGGGGGATCCTACGAGCAGTACTTC.

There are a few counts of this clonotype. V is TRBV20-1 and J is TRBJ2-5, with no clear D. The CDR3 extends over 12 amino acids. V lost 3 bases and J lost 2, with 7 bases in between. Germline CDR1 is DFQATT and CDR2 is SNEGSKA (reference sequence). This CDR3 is CSARKDQETQYF. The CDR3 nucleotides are TGCAGTGCTAGGAAGGATCAAGAGACCCAGTACTTC.

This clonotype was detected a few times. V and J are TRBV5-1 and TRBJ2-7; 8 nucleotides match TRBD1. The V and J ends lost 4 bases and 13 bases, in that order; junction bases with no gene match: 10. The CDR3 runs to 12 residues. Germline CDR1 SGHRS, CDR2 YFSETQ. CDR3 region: CASSPRQGSDYF. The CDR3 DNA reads TGCGCCAGCAGCCCGAGACAGGGGAGCGATTACTTC.

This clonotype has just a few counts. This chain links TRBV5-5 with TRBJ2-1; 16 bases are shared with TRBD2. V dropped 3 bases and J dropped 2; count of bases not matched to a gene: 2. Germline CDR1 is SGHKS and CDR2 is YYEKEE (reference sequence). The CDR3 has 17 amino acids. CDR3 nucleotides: TGTGCCAGCAGCTACGGGACTAGCGGGAGGGCCTACAATGAGCAGTTCTTC. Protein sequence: CASSYGTSGRAYNEQFF.

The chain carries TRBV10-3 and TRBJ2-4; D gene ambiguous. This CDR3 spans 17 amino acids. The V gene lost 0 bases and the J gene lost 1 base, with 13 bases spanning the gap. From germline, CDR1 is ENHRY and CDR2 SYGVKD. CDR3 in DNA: TGTGCCATCAGTGAGTCGCGGCTACCGGGTGCCAAAAACATTCAGTACTTC. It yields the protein CAISESRLPGAKNIQYF.

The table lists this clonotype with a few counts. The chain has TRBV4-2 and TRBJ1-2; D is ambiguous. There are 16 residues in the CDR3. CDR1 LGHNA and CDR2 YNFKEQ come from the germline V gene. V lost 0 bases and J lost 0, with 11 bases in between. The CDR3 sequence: CASSQDRQTSNYGYTF. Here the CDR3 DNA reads TGTGCCAGCAGCCAAGACCGGCAGACCTCTAACTATGGCTACACCTTC.

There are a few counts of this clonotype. The CDR3 region is CASTKFIQGNQPQHF. The CDR3 region has the DNA TGTGCCAGCACCAAGTTCATACAGGGCAATCAGCCCCAGCATTTT. The chain is built from TRBV21-1 and TRBJ1-5; the table's D gene call, TRBD1, was not cross checked with the DNA. TRBV21-1 is marked as a pseudogene. This CDR3 has 15 residues.

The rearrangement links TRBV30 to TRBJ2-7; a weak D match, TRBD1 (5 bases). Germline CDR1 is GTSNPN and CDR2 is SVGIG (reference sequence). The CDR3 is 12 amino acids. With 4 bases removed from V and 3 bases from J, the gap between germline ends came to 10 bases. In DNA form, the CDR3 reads TGTGCCTGGAAGGGGCAGAACTACGAGCAGTACTTC. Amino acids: CAWKGQNYEQYF.

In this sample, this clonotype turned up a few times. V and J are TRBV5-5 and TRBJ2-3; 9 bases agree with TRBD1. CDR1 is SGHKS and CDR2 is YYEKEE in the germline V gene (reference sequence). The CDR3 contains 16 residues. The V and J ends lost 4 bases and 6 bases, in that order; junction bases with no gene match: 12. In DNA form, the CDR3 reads TGTGCCAGCAGCCCAACGGGACAGGGTTGGGTGGATACGCAGTATTTT. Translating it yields CASSPTGQGWVDTQYF.

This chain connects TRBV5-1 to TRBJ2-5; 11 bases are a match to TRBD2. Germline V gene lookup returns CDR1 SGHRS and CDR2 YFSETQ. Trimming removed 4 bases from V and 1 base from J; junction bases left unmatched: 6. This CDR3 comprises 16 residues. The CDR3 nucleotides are TGCGCCAGCAGCCCTAGCGGGGGGCTTCCCCAAGAGACCCAGTACTTC. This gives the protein CASSPSGGLPQETQYF.

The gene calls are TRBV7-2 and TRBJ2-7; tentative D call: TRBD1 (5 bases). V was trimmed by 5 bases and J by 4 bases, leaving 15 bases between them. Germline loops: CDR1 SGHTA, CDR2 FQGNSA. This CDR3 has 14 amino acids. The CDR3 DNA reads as TGTGCCAGCAGCCTCCAGGGCGCAGTATACGAGCAGTACTTC. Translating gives CASSLQGAVYEQYF. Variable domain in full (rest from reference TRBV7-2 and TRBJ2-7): GAGVSQSPSNKVTEKGKDVELRCDPISGHTALYWYRQSLGQGLEFLIYFQGNSAPDKSGLPSDRFSAERTGGSVSTLTIQRTQQEDSAVYLCASSLQGAVYEQYFGPGTRLTVT.

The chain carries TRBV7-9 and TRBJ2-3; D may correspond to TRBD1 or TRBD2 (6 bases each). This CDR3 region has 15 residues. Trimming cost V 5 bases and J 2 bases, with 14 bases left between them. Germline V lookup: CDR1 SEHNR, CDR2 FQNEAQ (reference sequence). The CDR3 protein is CASSRARGLTDTQYF. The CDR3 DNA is TGTGCCAGCAGCCGAGCCAGGGGACTCACAGATACGCAGTATTTT.

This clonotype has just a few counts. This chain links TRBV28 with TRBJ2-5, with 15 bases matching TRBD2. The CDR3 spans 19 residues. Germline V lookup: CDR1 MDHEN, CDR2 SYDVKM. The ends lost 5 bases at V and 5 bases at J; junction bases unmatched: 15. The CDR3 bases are TGTGCCAGCAGTCTCCCTAGAATGGGACTAGCGGGAGGTCGCGAGACCCAGTACTTC. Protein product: CASSLPRMGLAGGRETQYF.

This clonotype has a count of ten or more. The CDR3 spells CACSRDRSTDTQYF. The CDR3 DNA follows: TGTGCCTGTTCCAGGGACCGAAGCACAGATACGCAGTATTTT. This sequence joins TRBV28 and TRBJ2-3; D may correspond to TRBD1 or TRBD2 (5 bases each). Germline V lookup: CDR1 MDHEN, CDR2 SYDVKM. CDR3 length equals 14 residues. Trimming took off 11 bases at V and 0 bases at J, with 15 bases between the two ends. The whole variable domain, remainder taken from reference TRBV28 and TRBJ2-3, is DVKVTQSSRYLVKRTGEKVFLECVQDMDHENMFWYRQDPGLGLRLIYFSYDVKMKEKGDIPEGYSVSREKKERFSLILESASTNQTSMYLCACSRDRSTDTQYFGPGTRLTVL.

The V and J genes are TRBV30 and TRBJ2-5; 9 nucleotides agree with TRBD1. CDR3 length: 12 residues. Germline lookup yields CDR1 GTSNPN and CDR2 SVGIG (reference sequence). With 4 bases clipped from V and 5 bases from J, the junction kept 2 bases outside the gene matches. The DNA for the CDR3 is TGTGCCTGGAACAGGGGGCGGGAGACCCAGTACTTC. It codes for CAWNRGRETQYF.

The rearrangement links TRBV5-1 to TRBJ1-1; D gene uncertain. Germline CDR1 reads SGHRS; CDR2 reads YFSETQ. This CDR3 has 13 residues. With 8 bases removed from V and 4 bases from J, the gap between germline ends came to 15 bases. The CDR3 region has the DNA TGCGCCAGTACGGACCTGCTGGGCACTGAAGCTTTCTTT. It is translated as CASTDLLGTEAFF.

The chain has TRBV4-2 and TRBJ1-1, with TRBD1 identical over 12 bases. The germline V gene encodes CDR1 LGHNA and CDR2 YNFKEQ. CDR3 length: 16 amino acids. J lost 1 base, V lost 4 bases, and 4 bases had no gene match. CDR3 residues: CASSRGQGAENTEAFF. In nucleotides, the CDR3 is TGTGCCAGCAGCCGGGGACAGGGGGCGGAGAACACTGAAGCTTTCTTT.

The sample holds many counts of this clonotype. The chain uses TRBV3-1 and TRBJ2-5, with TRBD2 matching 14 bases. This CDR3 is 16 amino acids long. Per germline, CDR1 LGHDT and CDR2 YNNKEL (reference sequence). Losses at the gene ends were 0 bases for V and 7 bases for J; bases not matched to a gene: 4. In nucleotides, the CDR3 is TGTGCCAGCAGCCAAGATTCCGGACTAGCGGGAGGGACCCAGTACTTC. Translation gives CASSQDSGLAGGTQYF.

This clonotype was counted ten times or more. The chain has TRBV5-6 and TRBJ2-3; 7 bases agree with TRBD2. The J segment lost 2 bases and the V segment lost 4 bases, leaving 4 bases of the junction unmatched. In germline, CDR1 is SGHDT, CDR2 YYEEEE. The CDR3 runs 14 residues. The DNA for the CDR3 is TGTGCCAGCAGCGCGGGAGTCTTCACAGATACGCAGTATTTT. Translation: CASSAGVFTDTQYF.

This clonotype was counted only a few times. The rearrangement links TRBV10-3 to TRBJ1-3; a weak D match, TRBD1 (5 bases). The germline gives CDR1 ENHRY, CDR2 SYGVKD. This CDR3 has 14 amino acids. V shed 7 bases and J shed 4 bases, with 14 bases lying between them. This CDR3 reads CAIKAGQAGNTIYF. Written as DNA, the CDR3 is TGTGCCATCAAGGCAGGACAAGCAGGAAACACCATATATTTT.

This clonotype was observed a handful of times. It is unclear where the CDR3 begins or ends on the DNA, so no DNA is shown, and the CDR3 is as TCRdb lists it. The CDR3 sequence is CARSRNGTPGSCFF. This sequence joins TRBV27 and TRBJ2-2. Both ends counted, the CDR3 spans 14 residues. In germline, CDR1 is MNHEY, CDR2 SMNVEV (reference sequence).